This T cell receptor (beta chain) was obtained from a study of cytomegalovirus exposure and HLA in healthy donors. The study's findings and limits: Most TCR sequences were rare, but some public TCRs occurred in many donors.

Primers: 60 Vbeta forward and 13 Jbeta reverse. Measured with immunoSEQ multiplex PCR; TCRdb has only the in-frame clones, and not every one. The repertoire has about 120,000 clones, roughly 80% of them found once; the top ten carry 7.5% to 9%. V was trimmed by 1 base and J by 0 bases, leaving 9 bases between them. CDR1 is SGHNT and CDR2 is YYREEE in the germline V gene (reference sequence). CDR3 length: 15 residues. A word on this clone: The antigen is unknown.

This receptor was obtained from a female donor in good health and CMV-seropositive. Material: PBMCs. This chain joins TRBV5-4 and TRBJ2-3, with unresolved D. CDR3 DNA: TGTGCCAGCAGCTTGAGCCCAACTAGCACAGATACGCAGTATTTT. As protein: CASSLSPTSTDTQYF.